The entry below describes one T cell receptor (beta chain). Libraries were prepared by immunoSEQ multiplex PCR; TCRdb keeps only in-frame clonotypes and omits some of them. Here the sample spans about 80,000 clones, 95% to 98% being singletons. This sample stems from a study of technical replicates of blood from four donors. The CDR3 extends over 18 amino acids. Germline V gene data show CDR1 as GTSNPN and CDR2 as SVGIG (reference sequence). V lost 4 bases, J lost 5 bases, and 18 bases stayed unmatched. Sequenced: T cells isolated from PBMCs. The J gene is TRBJ1-5, the V gene TRBV30, with 9 bases aligning to TRBD1. The clonotype originates from a human donor in good health. DNA of the CDR3: TGTGCCTGGACCAAAGGGCTGGGACAGGGAAAGATAGATCAGCCCCAGCATTTT. It encodes CAWTKGLGQGKIDQPQHF.